This record covers a single TCR beta chain. The method was immunoSEQ multiplex PCR; TCRdb's version includes in-frame clones alone and lacks a portion of them. The sample holds 400,000 or so clones, 70% to 90% seen once. These data are taken from a study of blood T cell repertoires in COVID-19. Trimming took 4 bases from V and 7 from J, leaving 14 bases between them. The CDR3 contains 13 residues. CDR1 and CDR2 from the germline V gene are KGHSY and FQNENV. Sequencing was done on a sample of peripheral blood. This chain uses TRBV16 with TRBJ2-7, with TRBD1 as a possible D gene (6 bases). The origin of this receptor is a woman aged 40-49 years with COVID-19, enrolled during active disease. CDR3 DNA: TGTGCCAGCAGCCCAGGGGTCGAGGGGGAGCAGTACTTC. Its protein product is CASSPGVEGEQYF.